The entry below describes one TCR beta chain. These data originate in a study of CD8 T cells in Susac syndrome. It was with random hexamers that about 0.45 to 1 ug RNA was reverse transcribed. A single record per CDR3 protein comes from TCRdb applying MiXCR to the immunoSEQ multiplex PCR reads. The table lists about 180,000 distinct CDR3 sequences, 85% to 95% of them singletons. The ends lost 6 bases at V and 5 bases at J; junction bases unmatched: 13. CDR3 length equals 16 residues. The TCR was taken from a human donor with multiple sclerosis. Sequenced input: CD8+ T cells from PBMCs. The chain joins TRBV12-3 or TRBV12-4 to TRBJ2-5, with 9 nucleotides matching TRBD1. The CDR3 sequence: CASRPGQGWGRETQYF. CDR3 DNA: TGTGCCAGCAGACCGGGACAGGGCTGGGGTCGGGAGACCCAGTACTTC.